Below are 9 T cell receptor beta chains sequenced from a single sample in a study of human T cells and chemical hapten exposure. MiXCR, run by TCRdb on the RACE reads, gives a single entry per CDR3 protein. Here the sample spans approximately 340,000 distinct CDR3 sequences, approximately 6.9% being singletons. Specified time point: patch test 1, 2 weeks after DPC sensitization. Treatment here: therapeutic diphenylcyclopropenone sensitization with weekly scalp DPC. Sample: whole blood, taken in connection with sensitization to the hapten diphenylcyclopropenone (DPC). The receptors here all came from a woman in her late teens or twenties with alopecia areata. Some clones in this sample may be carry-over from other donors' samples.

This clonotype was picked up a small number of times. The CDR3 spells CASSEWVVSNNSPLHF. CDR3 nucleotide sequence: TGTGCCAGCAGTGAATGGGTGGTCAGTAATAATTCACCCCTCCACTTT. V gene TRBV25-1 combines with J gene TRBJ1-6; unclear D gene. Trimming shortened V by 1 base and J by 5 bases, and 12 bases separated the two germline ends. The CDR3 extends over 16 amino acids. Germline V lookup: CDR1 MGHDK, CDR2 SYGVNS.

J is TRBJ1-3 and V is TRBV28; no clear D gene. V shed 0 bases and J shed 0 bases, with 9 bases lying between them. From germline, CDR1 is MDHEN and CDR2 SYDVKM. The CDR3 extends over 16 amino acids. Written as DNA, the CDR3 is TGTGCCAGCAGTTTATGGCCAGGAGGCTCTGGAAACACCATATATTTT. It codes for CASSLWPGGSGNTIYF.

Only a few counts were recorded for this clonotype. The chain employs TRBV5-1 and TRBJ2-4; 7 bases agree with TRBD1. V lost 0 bases to trimming and J lost 3 bases; unmatched junction nucleotides: 6. The germline gives CDR1 SGHRS, CDR2 YFSETQ. CDR3 length: 16 residues. CDR3 sequence reads: CASSLDIRDSKNIQYF. CDR3 nucleotide sequence: TGCGCCAGCAGCTTGGATATAAGGGACAGCAAAAACATTCAGTACTTC. Full variable domain (rest looked up from reference TRBV5-1 and TRBJ2-4): KAGVTQTPRYLIKTRGQQVTLSCSPISGHRSVSWYQQTPGQGLQFLFEYFSETQRNKGNFPGRFSGRQFSNSRSEMNVSTLELGDSALYLCASSLDIRDSKNIQYFGAGTRLSVL.

This clonotype appeared a few times. The chain joins TRBV6-5 to TRBJ1-4; D may be TRBD1 (5 bases). With 7 bases removed from V and 7 bases from J, the gap between germline ends came to 19 bases. CDR3 length equals 15 residues. Germline assignment: CDR1 MNHEY and CDR2 SVGAGI. Here the CDR3 DNA reads TGTGCCAGCAAAGACAGCGCAAGGGAGAGTGAAAAACTGTTTTTT. Translation: CASKDSARESEKLFF.

On this clonotype: A much larger clone differs by one base, so this may be a read error. The rearrangement uses TRBV15 and TRBJ2-1; D gene uncertain. Germline assignment: CDR1 LNHNV and CDR2 YYDKDF (reference sequence). The CDR3 runs 14 residues. Deletions cut 5 bases from V and 0 bases from J, with 8 bases between. CDR3 nucleotides: TGTGCCACCAGCTCCATGAGCTCCTACAATGAGCAGTTCTTC. It yields the protein CATSSMSSYNEQFF. Full variable domain (rest looked up from reference TRBV15 and TRBJ2-1): DAMVIQNPRYQVTQFGKPVTLSCSQTLNHNVMYWYQQKSSQAPKLLFHYYDKDFNNEADTPDNFQSRRPNTSFCFLDIRSPGLGDTAMYLCATSSMSSYNEQFFGPGTRLTVL.

This clonotype has more than one count but fewer than ten. The V and J genes are TRBV6-2 or TRBV6-3 and TRBJ1-5, with TRBD1 matching over 9 bases. The CDR3 covers 15 residues. V lost 5 bases and J lost 4; bases outside the gene matches: 6. From germline, CDR1 is MNHEY and CDR2 SVGEGT. The CDR3, as DNA: TGTGCCAGCAGTCGCGGGACAGGGAGGAATCAGCCCCAGCATTTT. Its translation is CASSRGTGRNQPQHF.

In its sample, this clonotype was seen a few times. This sequence joins TRBV3-1 and TRBJ1-3; D unresolved. CDR3 length: 14 residues. CDR1 and CDR2 from the germline V gene are LGHDT and YNNKEL (reference sequence). V shed 2 bases and J shed 0 bases, with 5 bases lying between them. Written as DNA, the CDR3 is TGTGCCAGCAGCCAATCCGACTCTGGAAACACCATATATTTT. Translation gives CASSQSDSGNTIYF.

In its sample, this clonotype was seen a few times. This chain uses TRBV29-1 with TRBJ1-1; no definite D call. Trimming removed 7 bases from V and 5 bases from J, with 20 bases in between. Germline V gene sequence: CDR1 SQVTM, CDR2 ANQGSEA. The CDR3 runs to 14 residues. DNA of the CDR3: TGCAGCGATGGCGGTACGGGTCTGGGTACTGAAGCTTTCTTT. Translated, it gives CSDGGTGLGTEAFF.

The chain employs TRBV4-3 and TRBJ2-1, with a tentative D call TRBD1 (6 bases). The CDR3 runs 15 residues. The germline CDR1 and CDR2 sequences are LGHNA and YSLEER. V was cut by 0 bases and J by 4 bases, with 10 bases left in between. CDR3 amino acids: CASSQDRDNYNEQFF. CDR3 in DNA: TGCGCCAGCAGCCAAGATCGGGACAATTACAATGAGCAGTTCTTC.